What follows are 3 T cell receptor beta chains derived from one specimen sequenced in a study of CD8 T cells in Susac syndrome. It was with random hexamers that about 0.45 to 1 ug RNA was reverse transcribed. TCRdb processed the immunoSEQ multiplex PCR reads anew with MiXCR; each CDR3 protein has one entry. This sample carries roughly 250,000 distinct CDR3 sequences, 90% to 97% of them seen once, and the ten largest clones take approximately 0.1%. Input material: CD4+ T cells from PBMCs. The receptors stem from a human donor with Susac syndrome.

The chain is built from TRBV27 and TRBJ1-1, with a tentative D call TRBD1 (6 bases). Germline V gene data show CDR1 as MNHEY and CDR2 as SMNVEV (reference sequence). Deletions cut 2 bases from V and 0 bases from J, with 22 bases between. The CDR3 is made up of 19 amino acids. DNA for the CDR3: TGTGCCAGCAGTTTAAAGGGGGGACGGACACTTCAGATGAACACTGAAGCTTTCTTT. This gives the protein CASSLKGGRTLQMNTEAFF.

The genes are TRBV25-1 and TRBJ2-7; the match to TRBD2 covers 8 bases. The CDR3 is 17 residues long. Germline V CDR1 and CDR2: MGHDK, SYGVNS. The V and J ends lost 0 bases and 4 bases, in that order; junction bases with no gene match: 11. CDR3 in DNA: TGTGCCAGCAGTGAATATGCCCCTGGCGGGAGGAGTTACGAGCAGTACTTC. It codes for CASSEYAPGGRSYEQYF.

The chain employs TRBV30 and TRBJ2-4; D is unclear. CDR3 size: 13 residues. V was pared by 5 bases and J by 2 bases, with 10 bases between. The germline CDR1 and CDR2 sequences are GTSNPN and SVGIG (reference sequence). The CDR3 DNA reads TGTGCCTGGTCCCCACAGTCCAAAAACATTCAGTACTTC. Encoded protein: CAWSPQSKNIQYF.